This T cell receptor (beta chain) emerged from a study of shared clonotypes between healthy human individuals. This CDR3 has 12 amino acids. V was clipped by 2 bases and J by 8 bases, with 10 bases between them. The germline gives CDR1 SQVTM, CDR2 ANQGSEA. Study processing details: With immunoSEQ giving junction-only sequences and no quality scores, filtering differed. The data were produced by immunoSEQ multiplex PCR, yet TCRdb's version contains in-frame clones alone and is incomplete. V and J calls and clone size are those listed in that table; D and trimming were worked out from the DNA. The sample has approximately 500,000 clones; around 85% are singletons.

The rearrangement links TRBV29-1 to TRBJ2-1; D gene unclear. Sequencing was performed on PBMCs. The source is a woman in her thirties or forties in good health. Some clones in this sample may be carry-over from other donors' samples. The CDR3 DNA sequence: TGCAGCGTTGAACTGGGGATCCATGAGCAGTTCTTC. This translates into CSVELGIHEQFF.